This T cell receptor beta chain was recovered during a study of Graves' ophthalmopathy and Graves' hyperthyroidism (dated by TCRdb to 2017 to 2018). Concerning the study at large: Hyperthyroidism was defined as stable when no progression to ophthalmopathy occurred within 18 months of follow-up. Following sampling, methimazole starting at 30 mg daily was administered to hyperthyroidism patients, and high-dose intravenous methylprednisolone was administered to ophthalmopathy patients. In total, 135 blood samples were TCR-sequenced: around 42 ophthalmopathy, about 75 hyperthyroidism and about 17 hyperthyroidism-to-ophthalmopathy patients. TCR beta repertoire signatures were used to distinguish Graves' ophthalmopathy from Graves' hyperthyroidism and to predict progression to ophthalmopathy. An independent validation cohort comprised 18 hyperthyroidism patients and around 16 patients who later progressed from hyperthyroidism to ophthalmopathy. To explore V-J signatures distinguishing ophthalmopathy from hyperthyroidism, a discovery set of roughly 98 patients (fewer than 45 ophthalmopathy, some 55 stable hyperthyroidism) was enrolled. In roughly 6 hyperthyroidism patients, the T-cell repertoires found in thyroid tissue were compared with those found in blood. What the work shows at the level of the full study, not this receptor alone: Ophthalmopathy was separated from stable hyperthyroidism by the 13-signature model with roughly 90% sensitivity and less than 82% specificity in cross-validation and with 80%/75% in the test set. In validation, the model predicted ophthalmopathy progression with 70.59% sensitivity and roughly 78% specificity; roughly 12 predicted patients were CT-confirmed with GO in a median of approximately 6.2 months. No statistical method was used to predetermine the sample size, and group allocation was not hidden from the investigators. Among expanded thyroid clonotypes with frequency above 0.001, most also showed up in blood, which suggests that blood repertoires may reflect the thyroid immune response.

Patients with hyperthyroidism were aged 18 to 65 years, had been newly diagnosed, and had a disease duration of less than 2 months. Patients with other autoimmune diseases, uncontrolled infections, pregnancy or lactation were excluded. Diagnosis relied on clinical symptoms, serum thyroxine, TRAb, thyroid ultrasound and orbital computed tomography. Total RNA was extracted using Trizol reagent, and RNA quality was checked on an Agilent 2100 Bioanalyzer. Including the terminal cysteine and phenylalanine, the CDR3 comprises 16 residues. The only DNA kept is the CDR3, 48 bases in frame from the first base. The germline V gene (reference sequence) sets CDR1 to SEHNR and CDR2 to FQNEAQ. Trimming takes 0 bases off V and 5 bases off J; junction bases not matched to a gene: 7. Concerning this clonotype itself: The specificity of this receptor is unknown. No base-level quality is on record; no much larger clone is a single base apart.

For repertoire sequencing, the TCR beta CDR3 regions were amplified from RNA transcripts. A first-round RT-PCR used HTBI primers with the Qiagen OneStep RT-PCR kit, followed by a second-round multiplex PCR, size selection and purification. Libraries were sequenced on an Illumina HiSeq2000 using paired-end 100 bp reads. The authors processed their data as follows. SOAPnuke was used to process the reads, throwing out any read that had adapters, had uncalled bases, had a mean Phred below 15, or lacked an exact constant-primer or identifier match. High-quality paired reads were merged with COPE v1.2.5. Unique nucleotide sequences were defined as clonotypes and aligned to IMGT TRB V, D and J references using MiTCR v1.1. The analysis was limited to V-J combinations with a frequency above 0.0001, which together covered approximately 99% of repertoires. For each V-J combination, a TCR clonal expansion and chaos score was defined as the ratio of F50 clonal expansion to chaos observed in the TCRdist matrix. Welch's t-statistics and random forest were used to reduce the features to 10 to 15 V-J combinations, which were then used as input to a naive Bayes classifier. The Morisita-Horn index was used to measure how similar the thyroid and blood repertoires were. The raw public reads went through TCRdb reprocessing: fastp at Q25, MiXCR clone calling, in-frame beta chains kept. Each record represents a unique CDR3 protein, reported with the most common genes and DNA among its rows. The V and J calls were determined by TCRdb, not by the authors. The sample includes about 590,000 distinct CDR3 sequences, with roughly 40% observed a single time. The ten top clones hold about 4.2% of the sample.

Specimen: peripheral blood or thyroid tissue (not recorded which). The receptor was isolated from an adult man with Graves' hyperthyroidism. The sequence links TRBV7-9 to TRBJ2-3; the junction holds 8 bases that match TRBD1. The CDR3 amino acid sequence is: CASSLAETGDGDTQYF. The DNA is as follows: TGTGCCAGCAGCTTAGCTGAGACAGGGGATGGAGATACGCAGTATTTT.